A selection of T cell receptor beta chains follows, all from one sample in a study of blood T cells in healthy people across ages. TCRdb passed the 5' RACE reads through MiXCR, listing each CDR3 protein once. The sample has roughly 700,000 distinct CDR3 sequences, 20% to 25% seen once. These data also formed part of another study, on T cells of mothers and their children.

The specimen sequenced was blood. The receptor set was obtained from a boy between 10 and 17 years old in good health. The CDR3 runs from the conserved cysteine through the conserved F or W. The D gene is left open where the match is weak. Expanded clones get a size class; other rows say once, few or many, or leave the size out.

clone_size	d_call	v_call	j_call	cdr3_nt	cdr3_aa
-	TRBD1	TRBV29-1	TRBJ1-2	TGCAGCGTTGGTGGGACAGAGATGGCCTACACCTTC	CSVGGTEMAYTF
-	TRBD1	TRBV6-2/TRBV6-3	TRBJ2-1	TGTGCCAGCAGTGCGACAGGGGTCAATGAGCAGTTCTTC	CASSATGVNEQFF
-	TRBD2	TRBV28	TRBJ2-7	TGTGCCAGCAGTTTCCAGACTAGCGGGTCCTCCTACGAGCAGTACTTC	CASSFQTSGSSYEQYF
-	-	TRBV11-2	TRBJ2-1	TGTGCCAGCAGCTTGGAGCTTTTTTCCTACAATGAGCAGTTCTTC	CASSLELFSYNEQFF
few	-	TRBV27	TRBJ2-1	TGTGCCAGCAGTTCCCTGACCAATGACAATGAGCAGTTCTTC	CASSSLTNDNEQFF
-	-	TRBV20-1	TRBJ2-1	TGCAGTGCTAGTGATTGGGACAAAGAACCCAATGAGCAGTTCTTC	CSASDWDKEPNEQFF
-	-	TRBV29-1	TRBJ1-1	TGCAGCGCAGGTGGGGGGGTTTTGACTGAAGCTTTCTTT	CSAGGGVLTEAFF
-	-	TRBV6-5	TRBJ1-5	TGTGCCAGCGGGAGGGAGAAGGATCAGCCCCAGCATTTT	CASGREKDQPQHF
-	-	TRBV7-9	TRBJ1-1	TGTGCCAGCAGCTTAGAAGGAATTGCTGAAGCTTTCTTT	CASSLEGIAEAFF
few	TRBD2	TRBV5-1	TRBJ2-1	TGCGCCAGCAGCTCGACTAGCGGGAGGGCCAATGAGCAGTTCTTC	CASSSTSGRANEQFF
-	TRBD2	TRBV5-1	TRBJ2-1	TGCGCCAGCAGCTTCGGGACTAGCGGGGCTAGCAATGAGCAGTTCTTC	CASSFGTSGASNEQFF
few	-	TRBV7-8	TRBJ2-7	TGTGCCAGCAGCTTAGTTTCAGGGGCCCCGATCTCCTACGAGCAGTACTTC	CASSLVSGAPISYEQYF
many	-	TRBV29-1	TRBJ1-5	TGCAGCGTTGGGACGGGCAATCAGCCCCAGCATTTT	CSVGTGNQPQHF
-	-	TRBV4-3	TRBJ1-1	TGCGCCAGCAGCCAAGAACTGAACACTGAAGCTTTCTTT	CASSQELNTEAFF
-	TRBD1	TRBV5-1	TRBJ2-7	TGCGCCAGCAGCGGCCGGGACAGGGGGATCCCTTACGAGCAGTACTTC	CASSGRDRGIPYEQYF
-	-	TRBV7-8	TRBJ1-1	TGTGCCAGCAGCTTAGGGGAACACGCTGAAGCTTTCTTT	CASSLGEHAEAFF
-	-	TRBV5-1	TRBJ2-2	TGCGCCAGCAGCTTGGTTAGTACAGCGGTCCGCACCGGGGAGCTGTTTTTT	CASSLVSTAVRTGELFF
once	TRBD1	TRBV20-1	TRBJ1-2	TGCAGTGCCCCAAAGGACAGGGGGCACGACTATGGCTACACCTTC	CSAPKDRGHDYGYTF
few	-	TRBV11-1	TRBJ2-3	TGTGCCAGCAGTGGGCGAAATGAGGCAGATACGCAGTATTTT	CASSGRNEADTQYF
-	TRBD2	TRBV29-1	TRBJ2-7	TGCAGCGTTGTCCCAGCGGGATTCCACGAGCAGTACTTC	CSVVPAGFHEQYF
-	TRBD2	TRBV6-1	TRBJ2-1	TGTGCCAGCAGAATCTTTTTAGGCGGGAGCAGAGACAATGAGCAGTTCTTC	CASRIFLGGSRDNEQFF
few	-	TRBV5-1	TRBJ2-7	TGCGCCAGCAGCCCCCCATTAGACAGGGAGGACGAGCAGTACTTC	CASSPPLDREDEQYF
few	-	TRBV6-2/TRBV6-3	TRBJ1-3	TGTGCCAGCAGATACGGAGCTGGAAACACCATATATTTT	CASRYGAGNTIYF
-	-	TRBV28	TRBJ1-1	TGTGCCAGCAGTTTAGGCCAGACGAGTACTGAAGCTTTCTTT	CASSLGQTSTEAFF
few	TRBD1	TRBV5-5	TRBJ2-1	TGTGCCAGCAGCTTGCTCCAGGGGGCTCTCAATGAGCAGTTCTTC	CASSLLQGALNEQFF
few	TRBD2	TRBV20-1	TRBJ2-3	TGCAGTGCTAGAGATCCCAAGCGGGAGATATTGGATACGCAGTATTTT	CSARDPKREILDTQYF
-	TRBD1	TRBV7-8	TRBJ1-5	TGTGCCAGCAGCTTAGAGAGGGACAGACCCCGTAGCAATCAGCCCCAGCATTTT	CASSLERDRPRSNQPQHF
-	-	TRBV20-1	TRBJ2-7	TGCAGTGCTAAGATAGGGAACTCCTACGAGCAGTACTTC	CSAKIGNSYEQYF
few	TRBD1	TRBV20-1	TRBJ2-1	TGCAGTGCTAGATCCGGACAGGTAATCAACAATGAGCAGTTCTTC	CSARSGQVINNEQFF
-	TRBD2	TRBV5-1	TRBJ2-5	TGCGCCAGCAGCTGGGTCGGGAGGAACCAAGAGACCCAGTACTTC	CASSWVGRNQETQYF
-	TRBD1	TRBV18	TRBJ1-1	TGTGCCAGCTCACCACTTGGACAGGGGGCGGATGAAGCTTTCTTT	CASSPLGQGADEAFF
few	-	TRBV6-1	TRBJ2-1	TGTGCCCTTGCCCCGGGGGCCTACAATGAGCAGTTCTTC	CALAPGAYNEQFF
-	-	TRBV2	TRBJ2-2	TGTGCCAGCAGTGAAAGTCTCCTTTTCGGGGAGCTGTTTTTT	CASSESLLFGELFF
-	-	TRBV29-1	TRBJ1-2	TGCAGCGTTGAAGTATACAGGGAATCGTACTATGGCTACACCTTC	CSVEVYRESYYGYTF
once	TRBD2	TRBV20-1	TRBJ2-3	TGCAGTGCTAGAGATTCCGGGCGGGGGAGGCCAGATACGCAGTATTTT	CSARDSGRGRPDTQYF
-	-	TRBV9	TRBJ2-2	TGTGCCAGCAGCGTAGATTGGGGGGCCGGGGAGCTGTTTTTT	CASSVDWGAGELFF
few	TRBD2	TRBV20-1	TRBJ2-7	TGCAGTGCTAGAACCCTAGCGGGAGTCGAGCAGTACTTC	CSARTLAGVEQYF
-	-	TRBV4-3	TRBJ2-2	TGCGCCAGCAGCCATCCCGCCGGAGGGGCTGCCGGGGAGCTGTTTTTT	CASSHPAGGAAGELFF
-	-	TRBV7-2	TRBJ1-1	TGTGCCAGCAGCCCCCTAGGGGGGTTTGGGGTAATAACTGAAGCTTTCTTT	CASSPLGGFGVITEAFF
-	-	TRBV7-9	TRBJ2-7	TGTGCCAGCAGCTCAACGATAGGGTTCTCCTACGAGCAGTACTTC	CASSSTIGFSYEQYF
few	TRBD2	TRBV7-2	TRBJ2-2	TGTGCCAGCAGCTTACCGGGACTAGCGGGAAGCGGGGAGCTGTTTTTT	CASSLPGLAGSGELFF
-	-	TRBV7-3	TRBJ1-1	TGTGCCAGCAGCTTAAGACCGCTCACTGAAGCTTTCTTT	CASSLRPLTEAFF
few	-	TRBV5-1	TRBJ1-1	TGCGCCAGCAGCTTAGGTGCCAACAGGGCCCCGCTGAGGGCTTTCTTT	CASSLGANRAPLRAFF
-	TRBD1	TRBV4-1	TRBJ2-7	TGCGCCAGCAGCCTACAGGGGAACTCCTACGAGCAGTACTTC	CASSLQGNSYEQYF
few	-	TRBV7-9	TRBJ2-1	TGTGCCAGCAGCTTAGGCCCCGGGGAGGTCAATGAGCAGTTCTTC	CASSLGPGEVNEQFF
-	-	TRBV29-1	TRBJ2-7	TGCAGCGTGGGGTTAGGGTTCAACTACGAGCAGTACTTC	CSVGLGFNYEQYF
many	-	TRBV28	TRBJ2-4	TGTGCCAGCAGTTTAGGGGTTAAAAACATTCAGTACTTC	CASSLGVKNIQYF
few	-	TRBV12-3/TRBV12-4	TRBJ1-6	TGTGCCAGCAGTTTCTTCAGGGGCAATAATTCACCCCTCCACTTT	CASSFFRGNNSPLHF
-	-	TRBV6-4	TRBJ2-6	TGTGCCAGCAGTGACTCGGCCTCTGGGGCCAACGTCCTGACTTTC	CASSDSASGANVLTF
few	-	TRBV2	TRBJ2-7	TGTGCCAGCAGTGTAGAAGGTCAAATCACCTACGAGCAGTACTTC	CASSVEGQITYEQYF
-	TRBD1	TRBV10-3	TRBJ2-7	TGTGCCATCAGTGATTCCGGGACAGGGTATGGTCTCTACGAGCAGTACTTC	CAISDSGTGYGLYEQYF
few	-	TRBV20-1	TRBJ1-4	TGCAGTGCTGCCACCTGGAGGGATAATGAAAAACTGTTTTTT	CSAATWRDNEKLFF